Shown below are 20 T cell receptor beta chains from a single sample sequenced in a study of beta chain features in type 1 diabetes. The study reverse transcribed the entire isolated RNA, so it sequenced expressed TCRB transcripts. Here immunoSEQ multiplex PCR was the method, and the copy in TCRdb shows in-frame clones only, minus some. The sample consists of a few hundred thousand clones, 9.5% to 10% of them appearing once. These receptors lack a known antigen. Broader study findings: For Type 1 diabetes patients, all four CD4+ subsets carried TCRB CDR3s that were moderately but significantly shorter.

Sequencing input: central memory CD4+ T cells from blood. The receptors come from a man aged 25 to 40 with type 1 diabetes.

The V call is TRBV6-5, the J call TRBJ2-2; the D is unclear. V lost 5 bases, J lost 4 bases, and 8 bases lay in between. Germline values: CDR1 MNHEY, CDR2 SVGAGI. This CDR3 has 13 residues. The CDR3 reads CASSGQPTGELFF. The CDR3, as DNA: TGTGCCAGCAGTGGCCAGCCCACCGGGGAGCTGTTTTTT.

Turning to this clone: The same CDR3 arises from other DNA sequences in this sample as well. The V and J genes are TRBV6-5 and TRBJ2-2; 10 bases are shared with TRBD1. V was clipped by 2 bases and J by 4 bases; unmatched bases: 4. Germline V gene data show CDR1 as MNHEY and CDR2 as SVGAGI. The CDR3 is made up of 16 amino acids. This chain's CDR3 is CASSYGQGVRTGELFF. The CDR3, as DNA: TGTGCCAGCAGTTACGGACAGGGGGTGCGCACCGGGGAGCTGTTTTTT.

V is TRBV28 and J is TRBJ1-2; D gene unclear. This CDR3 is 13 amino acids long. Germline V gives CDR1 MDHEN, CDR2 SYDVKM. Trimming took 1 base from V and 1 from J, leaving 4 bases between them. The CDR3 nucleotides are TGTGCCAGCAGTTTATTAAATAACTATGGCTACACCTTC. The encoded protein is CASSLLNNYGYTF.

This sequence joins TRBV18 and TRBJ2-5; 9 positions match TRBD1. V was clipped by 5 bases and J by 5 bases; unmatched bases: 9. The germline V gene has CDR1 KGHSH and CDR2 LQKENI. The CDR3 extends over 15 amino acids. CDR3 protein: CASSFTGGVGETQYF. As DNA, the CDR3 is TGTGCCAGCTCATTCACAGGGGGCGTCGGGGAGACCCAGTACTTC. Looking up the rest from reference TRBV18 and TRBJ2-5 gives the full variable domain: NAGVMQNPRHLVRRRGQEARLRCSPMKGHSHVYWYRQLPEEGLKFMVYLQKENIIDESGMPKERFSAEFPKEGPSILRIQQVVRGDSAAYFCASSFTGGVGETQYFGPGTRLLVL.

This clone was counted only a few times. This chain joins TRBV19 and TRBJ1-1, with TRBD1 identical over 8 bases. Germline lookup yields CDR1 LNHDA and CDR2 SQIVND (reference sequence). The CDR3 has 13 residues. The junction had 8 bases not matched to a gene; V was cut back by 7 bases and J by 7 bases. The CDR3 bases are TGTGCCAGTAAGAGACAGGGGCGCGGTGAAGCTTTCTTT. Its translation is CASKRQGRGEAFF.

This clone was seen a few times. The chain uses TRBV7-8 and TRBJ2-1; 7 bases are shared with TRBD2. CDR1 and CDR2 from the germline V gene are SGHVS and FQNEAQ. The CDR3 is 15 amino acids. V was pared by 1 base and J by 3 bases, with 3 bases of the junction left unmatched. DNA for the CDR3: TGTGCCAGCAGCTTAGTCGGGACTAACTACAATGAGCAGTTCTTC. Translation gives CASSLVGTNYNEQFF.

This sequence joins TRBV7-9 and TRBJ2-4, with D unclear. The CDR3 has 15 residues. V was cut by 3 bases and J by 0 bases, with 9 bases left in between. Germline values: CDR1 SEHNR, CDR2 FQNEAQ (reference sequence). The CDR3 is CASSFGPLAKNIQYF. CDR3 DNA: TGTGCCAGCAGCTTCGGACCGCTAGCCAAAAACATTCAGTACTTC. The full variable domain, in which reference TRBV7-9 and TRBJ2-4 provide the parts outside the CDR3, is DTGVSQNPRHKITKRGQNVTFRCDPISEHNRLYWYRQTLGQGPEFLTYFQNEAQLEKSRLLSDRFSAERPKGSFSTLEIQRTEQGDSAMYLCASSFGPLAKNIQYFGAGTRLSVL.

The V gene is TRBV2, the J gene TRBJ2-1; 8 bases match TRBD2. The germline V gene has CDR1 SNHLY and CDR2 FYNNEI. There are 15 residues in the CDR3. V shed 2 bases, J shed 2 bases, and the junction held 2 bases outside the gene matches. CDR3 in DNA: TGTGCCAGCAGTGAACAGCGGGAGACCTACAATGAGCAGTTCTTC. Protein product: CASSEQRETYNEQFF.

The chain has TRBV7-9 and TRBJ2-3; D is unclear. V shed 0 bases and J shed 5 bases, with 9 bases lying between them. The CDR3 contains 14 residues. The V gene's germline CDR1 is SEHNR and CDR2 FQNEAQ (reference sequence). CDR3 in amino acids: CASSLAGVGDTQYF. The CDR3 DNA sequence: TGTGCCAGCAGCTTAGCTGGGGTGGGAGATACGCAGTATTTT. The full variable domain, with the rest looked up from reference TRBV7-9 and TRBJ2-3, is DTGVSQNPRHKITKRGQNVTFRCDPISEHNRLYWYRQTLGQGPEFLTYFQNEAQLEKSRLLSDRFSAERPKGSFSTLEIQRTEQGDSAMYLCASSLAGVGDTQYFGPGTRLTVL.

The chain employs TRBV6-6 and TRBJ2-7, with 7 bases that match TRBD2. V dropped 4 bases and J dropped 3; count of bases not matched to a gene: 6. The CDR3 consists of 14 residues. Per the germline V gene, CDR1 is MNHNY and CDR2 is SVGAGI (reference sequence). DNA of the CDR3: TGTGCCAGCAGTTCTCGGACTAGTTTCTACGAGCAGTACTTC. Protein: CASSSRTSFYEQYF.

CDR3 amino acids: CASSRTGIGNYGYTF. The CDR3 DNA sequence: TGTGCCAGCAGTCGAACAGGGATCGGCAATTATGGCTACACCTTC. The V gene is TRBV7-6, the J gene TRBJ1-2; D may be TRBD1 (6 bases). Deletions cut 6 bases from V and 5 bases from J, with 19 bases between. Germline V CDR1 and CDR2: SGHVS, FNYEAQ. The CDR3 consists of 15 residues.

This sequence joins TRBV7-8 and TRBJ2-7; 7 bases align to TRBD1. In germline, CDR1 is SGHVS, CDR2 FQNEAQ. The CDR3 runs 14 residues. Trimming took 5 bases from V and 1 from J; bases not matched to a gene: 5. The DNA of the CDR3 is TGTGCCAGCAGCCCAGGGACAGTTTCCTACGAGCAGTACTTC. It is translated as CASSPGTVSYEQYF. The whole variable domain, remainder taken from reference TRBV7-8 and TRBJ2-7, is GAGVSQSPRYKVAKRGQDVALRCDPISGHVSLFWYQQALGQGPEFLTYFQNEAQLDKSGLPSDRFFAERPEGSVSTLKIQRTQQEDSAVYLCASSPGTVSYEQYFGPGTRLTVT.

Ten or more counts support this clone. V and J are TRBV5-4 and TRBJ1-4; D gene unclear. The CDR3 spans 12 residues. Trimming left V 4 bases short and J 5 bases short, with 6 bases between. Looked up from germline, CDR1 is SGHNT and CDR2 is YYREEE (reference sequence). The CDR3 loop reads CASSLPNEKLFF. The CDR3 nucleotides read TGTGCCAGCAGCCTCCCGAATGAAAAACTGTTTTTT.

The rearrangement joins TRBV5-1 to TRBJ2-7, with 11 bases fitting TRBD1. Germline V CDR1 and CDR2: SGHRS, YFSETQ. CDR3 size: 14 residues. The V segment lost 4 bases and the J segment 7 bases; nucleotides outside the gene matches: 7. In DNA form, the CDR3 reads TGCGCCAGCAGCCACGGACAGGGGGCGGAAGAGCAGTACTTC. As protein: CASSHGQGAEEQYF.

This clone was counted between two and nine times. The chain has TRBV6-5 and TRBJ2-1; 9 bases align to TRBD1. The ends lost 6 bases at V and 3 bases at J; junction bases unmatched: 6. Germline CDR1 reads MNHEY; CDR2 reads SVGAGI. There are 15 residues in the CDR3. CDR3 protein: CASSLRQGGYNEQFF. CDR3 nucleotide sequence: TGTGCCAGCAGCCTCAGACAGGGGGGCTACAATGAGCAGTTCTTC.

This clone came up a few times. The chain carries TRBV5-6 and TRBJ2-1; D is undetermined. The CDR3 has 15 amino acids. The V gene lost 0 bases and the J gene lost 1 base, with 8 bases spanning the gap. CDR1 SGHDT and CDR2 YYEEEE come from the germline V gene. CDR3 nucleotide sequence: TGTGCCAGCAGCTTGGCGAGCCTGTCCTACAATGAGCAGTTCTTC. This encodes CASSLASLSYNEQFF.

In regard to this clone: Other DNA sequences in the same sample also yield this CDR3. The J gene is TRBJ1-1, the V gene TRBV5-1, with TRBD1 as a possible D gene (6 bases). Trimming pared 0 bases from V and 0 bases from J, leaving 12 bases between. CDR3 length: 16 residues. The germline V gene encodes CDR1 SGHRS and CDR2 YFSETQ. The CDR3 reads CASSLDGQGMNTEAFF. The CDR3 DNA follows: TGCGCCAGCAGCTTGGACGGTCAGGGGATGAACACTGAAGCTTTCTTT.

In its sample, this clone was seen a few times. The genes are TRBV7-9 and TRBJ2-3; D is possibly TRBD2 (5 bases). The CDR3 has 15 residues. Germline CDR1 and CDR2: SEHNR and FQNEAQ (reference sequence). With 4 bases removed from V and 1 base from J, the gap between germline ends came to 12 bases. CDR3 nucleotide sequence: TGTGCCAGCAGCTCCGTCAGCGGTGGCACAGATACGCAGTATTTT. Protein sequence: CASSSVSGGTDTQYF. The full variable domain, completed using reference TRBV7-9 and TRBJ2-3, is DTGVSQNPRHKITKRGQNVTFRCDPISEHNRLYWYRQTLGQGPEFLTYFQNEAQLEKSRLLSDRFSAERPKGSFSTLEIQRTEQGDSAMYLCASSSVSGGTDTQYFGPGTRLTVL.

The table lists this clone with a few counts. The chain uses TRBV7-3 and TRBJ1-5; 8 bases map to TRBD1. Germline V gives CDR1 SGHTA, CDR2 FQGTGA. Trimming removed 4 bases from V and 2 bases from J; junction bases left unmatched: 1. The CDR3 is 14 amino acids. CDR3 DNA: TGTGCCAGCAGCTCGACAGGGGGCAATCAGCCCCAGCATTTT. This codes for CASSSTGGNQPQHF.

This clone came up a few times. The CDR3 reads CASSGFSNQPQHF. The DNA of the CDR3 is TGTGCCAGCTCGGGGTTTAGCAATCAGCCCCAGCATTTT. The chain combines TRBV28 with TRBJ1-5; unclear D gene. The length of the CDR3 is 13 residues. Looked up from germline, CDR1 is MDHEN and CDR2 is SYDVKM. Trimming cost V 8 bases and J 0 bases, with 8 bases left between them.